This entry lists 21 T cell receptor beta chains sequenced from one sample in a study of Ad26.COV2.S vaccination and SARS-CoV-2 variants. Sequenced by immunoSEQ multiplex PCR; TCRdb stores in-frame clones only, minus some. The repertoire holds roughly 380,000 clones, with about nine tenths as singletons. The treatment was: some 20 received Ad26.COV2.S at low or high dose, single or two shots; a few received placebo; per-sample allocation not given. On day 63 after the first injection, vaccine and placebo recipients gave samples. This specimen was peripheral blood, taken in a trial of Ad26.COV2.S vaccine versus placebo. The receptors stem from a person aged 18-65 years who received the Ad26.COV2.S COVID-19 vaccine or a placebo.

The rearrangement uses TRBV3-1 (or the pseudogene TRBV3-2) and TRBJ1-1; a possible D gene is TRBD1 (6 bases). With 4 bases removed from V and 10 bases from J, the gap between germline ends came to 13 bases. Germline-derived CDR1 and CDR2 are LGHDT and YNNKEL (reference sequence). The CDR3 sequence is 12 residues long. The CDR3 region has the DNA TGTGCCAGCAGCCTCCAGGGGTTGGGAGCTTTCTTT. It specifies CASSLQGLGAFF.

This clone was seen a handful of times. The CDR3 here is CASSLTGNTEAFF. The CDR3 DNA sequence: TGTGCCAGCAGCTTAACAGGGAACACTGAAGCTTTCTTT. The rearrangement links TRBV7-3 to TRBJ1-1; D call uncertain. V lost 0 bases, J lost 1 base, and 3 bases lay in between. CDR3 length equals 13 residues. CDR1 SGHTA and CDR2 FQGTGA come from the germline V gene.

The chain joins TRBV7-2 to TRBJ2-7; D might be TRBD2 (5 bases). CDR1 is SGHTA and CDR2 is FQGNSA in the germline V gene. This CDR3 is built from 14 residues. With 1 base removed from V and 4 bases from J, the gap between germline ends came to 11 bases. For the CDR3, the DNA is TGTGCCAGCAGCTTAGTGCGGACTGGGTACGAGCAGTACTTC. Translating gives CASSLVRTGYEQYF.

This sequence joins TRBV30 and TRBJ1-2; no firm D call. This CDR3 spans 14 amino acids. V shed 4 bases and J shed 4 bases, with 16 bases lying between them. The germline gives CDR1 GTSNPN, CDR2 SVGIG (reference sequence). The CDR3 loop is CAWTTDVLGYGYTF. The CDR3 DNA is TGTGCCTGGACCACGGACGTGTTAGGCTATGGCTACACCTTC.

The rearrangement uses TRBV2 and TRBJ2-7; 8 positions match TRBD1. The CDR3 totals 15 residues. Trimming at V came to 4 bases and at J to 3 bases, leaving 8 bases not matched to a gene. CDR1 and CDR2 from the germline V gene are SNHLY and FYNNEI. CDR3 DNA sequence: TGTGCCAGCAGTGCAATGGGACAGGCATACTACGAGCAGTACTTC. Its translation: CASSAMGQAYYEQYF.

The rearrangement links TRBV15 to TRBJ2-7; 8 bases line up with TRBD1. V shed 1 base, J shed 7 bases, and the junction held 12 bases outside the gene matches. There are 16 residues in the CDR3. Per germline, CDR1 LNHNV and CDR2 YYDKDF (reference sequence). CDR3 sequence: CATSRVPDRARGEQYF. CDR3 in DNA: TGTGCCACCAGCAGAGTACCGGACAGGGCTCGGGGGGAGCAGTACTTC.

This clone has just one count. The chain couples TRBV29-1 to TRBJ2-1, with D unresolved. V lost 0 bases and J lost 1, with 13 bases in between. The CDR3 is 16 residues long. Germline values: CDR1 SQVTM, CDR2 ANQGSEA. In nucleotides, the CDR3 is TGCAGCGTTGAAGATGCAAACTGGATGTCCTACAATGAGCAGTTCTTC. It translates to CSVEDANWMSYNEQFF.

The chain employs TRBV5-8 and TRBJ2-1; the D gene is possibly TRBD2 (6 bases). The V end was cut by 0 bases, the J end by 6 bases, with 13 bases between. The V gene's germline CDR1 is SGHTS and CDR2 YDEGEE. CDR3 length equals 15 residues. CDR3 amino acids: CASSLGGGGVNEQFF. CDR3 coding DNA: TGTGCCAGCAGCTTGGGGGGCGGCGGGGTCAATGAGCAGTTCTTC.

This CDR3 is CASSEDRVYTDTQYF. The CDR3 nucleotides are TGTGCCAGCAGTGAAGACAGGGTGTACACAGATACGCAGTATTTT. V and J are TRBV2 and TRBJ2-3, with D possibly being TRBD1 (6 bases). Per germline, CDR1 SNHLY and CDR2 FYNNEI. V shed 1 base and J shed 2 bases, with 10 bases lying between them. The CDR3 extends over 15 amino acids.

This CDR3 reads CASSVGTGNRVTNYGYTF. CDR3 in DNA: TGTGCCAGCAGCGTAGGTACCGGAAACAGGGTAACTAACTATGGCTACACCTTC. The chain joins TRBV9 to TRBJ1-2, with D possibly matching TRBD1 (6 bases). Per the germline V gene, CDR1 is SGDLS and CDR2 is YYNGEE. V lost 0 bases, J lost 0 bases, and 18 bases lay in between. This CDR3 comprises 18 residues.

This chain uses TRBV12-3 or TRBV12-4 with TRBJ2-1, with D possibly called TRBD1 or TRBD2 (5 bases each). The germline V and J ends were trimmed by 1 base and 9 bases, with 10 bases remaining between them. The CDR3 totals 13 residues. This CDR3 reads CASSLGGRIEQFF. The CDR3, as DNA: TGTGCCAGCAGTTTAGGGGGACGGATTGAGCAGTTCTTC.

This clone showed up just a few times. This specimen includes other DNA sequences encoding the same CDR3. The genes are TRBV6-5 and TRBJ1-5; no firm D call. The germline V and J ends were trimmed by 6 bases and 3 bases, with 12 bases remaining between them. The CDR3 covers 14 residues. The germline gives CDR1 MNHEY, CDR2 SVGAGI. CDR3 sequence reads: CASSPSTPNQPQHF. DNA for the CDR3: TGTGCCAGCAGCCCATCCACCCCCAATCAGCCCCAGCATTTT.

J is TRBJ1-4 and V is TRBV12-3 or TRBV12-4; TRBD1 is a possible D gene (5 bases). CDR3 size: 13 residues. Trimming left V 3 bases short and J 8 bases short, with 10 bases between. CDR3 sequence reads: CASSFRGGEKLFF. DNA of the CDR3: TGTGCCAGCAGTTTTAGGGGTGGCGAAAAACTGTTTTTT.

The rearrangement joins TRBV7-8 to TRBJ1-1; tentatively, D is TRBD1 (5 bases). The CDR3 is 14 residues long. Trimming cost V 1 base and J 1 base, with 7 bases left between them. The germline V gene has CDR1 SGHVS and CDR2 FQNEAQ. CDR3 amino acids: CASSLVDRNTEAFF. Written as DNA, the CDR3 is TGTGCCAGCAGCTTAGTTGACAGGAACACTGAAGCTTTCTTT.

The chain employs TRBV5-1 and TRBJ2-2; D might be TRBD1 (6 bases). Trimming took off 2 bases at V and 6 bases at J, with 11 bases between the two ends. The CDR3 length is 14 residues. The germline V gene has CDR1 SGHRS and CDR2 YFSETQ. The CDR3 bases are TGCGCCAGCAGCTTAACAGGGCGGGCCGGGGAGCTGTTTTTT. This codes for CASSLTGRAGELFF.

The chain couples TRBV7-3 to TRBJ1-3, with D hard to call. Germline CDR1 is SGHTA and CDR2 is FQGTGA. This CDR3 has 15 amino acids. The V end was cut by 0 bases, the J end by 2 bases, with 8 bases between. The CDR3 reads CASSLTGGPGNTIYF. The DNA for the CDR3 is TGTGCCAGCAGCTTAACGGGAGGCCCTGGAAACACCATATATTTT.

The CDR3 DNA reads TGTGCCAGCACTTGGATAGCTCTTCCCCACGAGCAGTACTTC. Amino acid sequence: CASTWIALPHEQYF. The V call is TRBV7-9, the J call TRBJ2-7, with D unresolved. Germline CDR1 is SEHNR and CDR2 is FQNEAQ (reference sequence). V shed 7 bases and J shed 5 bases, with 18 bases lying between them. The CDR3 contains 14 residues.

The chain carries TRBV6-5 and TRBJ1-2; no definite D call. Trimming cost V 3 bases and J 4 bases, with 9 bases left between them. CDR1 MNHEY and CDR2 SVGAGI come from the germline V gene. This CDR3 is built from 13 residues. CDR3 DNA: TGTGCCAGCAGTTATCCGGGGTTCTATGGCTACACCTTC. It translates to CASSYPGFYGYTF.

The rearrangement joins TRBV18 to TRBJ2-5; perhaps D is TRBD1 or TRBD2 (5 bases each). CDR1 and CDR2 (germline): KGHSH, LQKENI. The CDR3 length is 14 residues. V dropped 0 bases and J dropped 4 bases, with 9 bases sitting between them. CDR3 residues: CASSPPGTLETQYF. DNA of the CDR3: TGTGCCAGCTCACCACCGGGGACGCTAGAGACCCAGTACTTC.

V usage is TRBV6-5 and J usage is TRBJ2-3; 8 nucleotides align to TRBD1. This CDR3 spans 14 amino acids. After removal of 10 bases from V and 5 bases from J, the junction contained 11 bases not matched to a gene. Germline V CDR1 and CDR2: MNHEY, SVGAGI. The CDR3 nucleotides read TGTGCCACTTCGTCTCAGGGGGCTGGAGATACGCAGTATTTT. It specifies CATSSQGAGDTQYF.

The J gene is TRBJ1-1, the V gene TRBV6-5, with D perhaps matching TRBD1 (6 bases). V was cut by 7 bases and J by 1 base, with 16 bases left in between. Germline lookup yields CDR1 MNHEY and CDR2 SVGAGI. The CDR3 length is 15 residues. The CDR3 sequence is CASTERGGGNTEAFF. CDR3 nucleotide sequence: TGTGCCAGCACCGAAAGGGGGGGAGGGAACACTGAAGCTTTCTTT.